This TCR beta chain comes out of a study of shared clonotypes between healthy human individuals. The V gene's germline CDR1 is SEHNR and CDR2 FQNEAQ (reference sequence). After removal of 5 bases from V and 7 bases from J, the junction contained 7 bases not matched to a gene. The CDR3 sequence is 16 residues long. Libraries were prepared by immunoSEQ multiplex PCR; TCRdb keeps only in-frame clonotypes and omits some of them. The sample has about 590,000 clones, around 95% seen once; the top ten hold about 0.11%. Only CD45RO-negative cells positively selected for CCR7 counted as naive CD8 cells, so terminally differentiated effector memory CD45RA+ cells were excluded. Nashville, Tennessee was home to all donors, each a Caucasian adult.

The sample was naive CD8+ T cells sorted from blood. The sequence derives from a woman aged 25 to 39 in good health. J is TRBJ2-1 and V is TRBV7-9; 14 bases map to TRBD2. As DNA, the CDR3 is TGTGCCAGCAGCGGGGTGGGGACTAGCGGGAGAAATGAGCAGTTCTTC. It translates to CASSGVGTSGRNEQFF.